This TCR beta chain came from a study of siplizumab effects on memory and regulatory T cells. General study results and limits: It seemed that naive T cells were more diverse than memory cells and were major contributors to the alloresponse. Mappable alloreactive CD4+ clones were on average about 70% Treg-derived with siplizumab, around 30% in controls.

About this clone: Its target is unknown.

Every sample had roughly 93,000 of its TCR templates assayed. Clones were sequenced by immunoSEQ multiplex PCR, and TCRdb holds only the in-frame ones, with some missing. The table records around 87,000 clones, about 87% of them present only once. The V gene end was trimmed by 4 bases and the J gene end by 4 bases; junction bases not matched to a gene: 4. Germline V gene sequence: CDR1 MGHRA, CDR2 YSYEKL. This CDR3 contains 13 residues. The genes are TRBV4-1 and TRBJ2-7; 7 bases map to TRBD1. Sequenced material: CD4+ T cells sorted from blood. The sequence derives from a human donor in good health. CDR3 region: CASSRQGEYEQYF. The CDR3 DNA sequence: TGCGCCAGCAGCCGACAGGGCGAATACGAGCAGTACTTC.